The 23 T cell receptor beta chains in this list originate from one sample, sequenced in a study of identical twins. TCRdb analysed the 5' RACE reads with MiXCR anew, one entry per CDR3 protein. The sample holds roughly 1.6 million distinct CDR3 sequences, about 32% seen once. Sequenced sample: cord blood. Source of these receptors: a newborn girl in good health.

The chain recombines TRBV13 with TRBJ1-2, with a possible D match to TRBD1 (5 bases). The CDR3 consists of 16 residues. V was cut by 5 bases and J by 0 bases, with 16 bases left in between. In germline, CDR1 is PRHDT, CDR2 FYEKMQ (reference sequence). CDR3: CASSTMGGEPNYGYTF. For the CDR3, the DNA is TGTGCCAGCAGCACCATGGGGGGGGAGCCTAACTATGGCTACACCTTC.

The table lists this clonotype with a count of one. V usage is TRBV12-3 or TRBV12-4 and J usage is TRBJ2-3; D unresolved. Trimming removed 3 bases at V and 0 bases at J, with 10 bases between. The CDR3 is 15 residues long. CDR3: CASSFLDASTDTQYF. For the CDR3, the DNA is TGTGCCAGCAGTTTCTTGGACGCCAGCACAGATACGCAGTATTTT.

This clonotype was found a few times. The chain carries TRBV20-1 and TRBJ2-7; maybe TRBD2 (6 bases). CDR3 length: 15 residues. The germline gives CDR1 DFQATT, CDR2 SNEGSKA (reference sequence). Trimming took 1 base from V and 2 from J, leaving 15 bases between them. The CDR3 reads CSARGLRQRAYEQYF. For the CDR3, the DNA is TGCAGTGCTAGAGGATTGAGACAGCGGGCCTACGAGCAGTACTTC.

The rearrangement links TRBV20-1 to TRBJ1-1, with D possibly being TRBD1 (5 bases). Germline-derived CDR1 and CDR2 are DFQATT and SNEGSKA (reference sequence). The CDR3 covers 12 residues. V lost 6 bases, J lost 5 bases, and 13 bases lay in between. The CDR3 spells CSARTRRTEAFF. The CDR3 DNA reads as TGCAGTGCGCGGACACGGCGGACTGAAGCTTTCTTT.

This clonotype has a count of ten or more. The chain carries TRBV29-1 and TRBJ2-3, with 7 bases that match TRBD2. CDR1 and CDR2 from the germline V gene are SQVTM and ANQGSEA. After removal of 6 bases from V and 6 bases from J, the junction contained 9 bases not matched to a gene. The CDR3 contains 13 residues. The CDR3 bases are TGCAGCGTGCCTCGGGGACTACGGGATACGCAGTATTTT. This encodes CSVPRGLRDTQYF.

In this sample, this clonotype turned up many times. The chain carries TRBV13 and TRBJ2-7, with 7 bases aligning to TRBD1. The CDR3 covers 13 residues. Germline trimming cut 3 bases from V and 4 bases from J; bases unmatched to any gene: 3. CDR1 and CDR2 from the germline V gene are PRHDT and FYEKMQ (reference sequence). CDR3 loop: CASSFGTVYEQYF. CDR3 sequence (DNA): TGTGCCAGCAGCTTCGGGACAGTTTACGAGCAGTACTTC.

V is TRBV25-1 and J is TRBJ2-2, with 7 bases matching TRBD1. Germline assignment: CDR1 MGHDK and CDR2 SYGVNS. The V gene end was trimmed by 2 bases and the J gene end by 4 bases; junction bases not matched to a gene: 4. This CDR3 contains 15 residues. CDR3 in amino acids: CASSEGTVPTGELFF. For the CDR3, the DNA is TGTGCCAGCAGTGAAGGGACAGTCCCCACCGGGGAGCTGTTTTTT.

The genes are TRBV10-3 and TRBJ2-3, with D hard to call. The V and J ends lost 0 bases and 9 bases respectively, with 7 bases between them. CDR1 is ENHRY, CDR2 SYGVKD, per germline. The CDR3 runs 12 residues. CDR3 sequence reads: CAISESINTQYF. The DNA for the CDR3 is TGTGCCATCAGTGAGTCGATAAACACGCAGTATTTT.

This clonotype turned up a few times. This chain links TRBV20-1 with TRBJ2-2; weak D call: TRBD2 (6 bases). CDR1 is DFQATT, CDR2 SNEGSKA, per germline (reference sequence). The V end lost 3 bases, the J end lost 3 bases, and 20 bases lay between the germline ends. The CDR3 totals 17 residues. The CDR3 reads CSASRLGPRLYTGELFF. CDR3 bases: TGCAGTGCTAGCCGACTAGGACCCCGCCTTTACACCGGGGAGCTGTTTTTT.

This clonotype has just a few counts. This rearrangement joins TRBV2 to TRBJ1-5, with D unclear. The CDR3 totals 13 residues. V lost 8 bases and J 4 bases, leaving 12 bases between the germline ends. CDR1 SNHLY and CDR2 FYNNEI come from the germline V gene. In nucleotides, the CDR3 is TGTGCCAGCCGAGGAAGAGGGAATCAGCCCCAGCATTTT. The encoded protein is CASRGRGNQPQHF.

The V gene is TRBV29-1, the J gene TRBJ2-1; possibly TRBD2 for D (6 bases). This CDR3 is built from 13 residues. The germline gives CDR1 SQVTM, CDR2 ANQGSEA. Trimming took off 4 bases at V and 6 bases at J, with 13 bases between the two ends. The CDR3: CSVVGSFCNEQFF. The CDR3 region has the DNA TGCAGCGTTGTCGGGAGCTTCTGCAATGAGCAGTTCTTC.

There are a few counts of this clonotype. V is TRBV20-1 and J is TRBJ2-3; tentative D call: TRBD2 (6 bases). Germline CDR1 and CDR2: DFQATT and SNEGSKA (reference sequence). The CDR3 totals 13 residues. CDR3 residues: CRPRASVIDTQYF. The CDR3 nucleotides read TGCAGGCCTAGGGCTAGCGTAATAGATACGCAGTATTTT.

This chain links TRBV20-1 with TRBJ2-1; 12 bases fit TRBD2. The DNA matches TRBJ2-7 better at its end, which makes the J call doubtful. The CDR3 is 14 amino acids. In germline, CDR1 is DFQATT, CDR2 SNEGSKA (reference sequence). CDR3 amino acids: CSASGLAGYNEQYF. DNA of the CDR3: TGCAGTGCTAGCGGACTAGCGGGATACAATGAGCAGTACTTC.

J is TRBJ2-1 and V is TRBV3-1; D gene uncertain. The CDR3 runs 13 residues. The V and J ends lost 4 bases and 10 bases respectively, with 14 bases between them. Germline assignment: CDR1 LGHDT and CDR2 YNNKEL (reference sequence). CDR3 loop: CASSPSTPYEQFF. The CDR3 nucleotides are TGTGCCAGCAGCCCGTCAACCCCCTACGAGCAGTTCTTC.

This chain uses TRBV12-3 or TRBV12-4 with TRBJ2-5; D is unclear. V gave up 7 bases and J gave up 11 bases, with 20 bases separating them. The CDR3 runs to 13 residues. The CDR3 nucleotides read TGTGCCAGCACTTCCTCTGTGGAAAGCAAGCAGTACTTC. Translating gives CASTSSVESKQYF.

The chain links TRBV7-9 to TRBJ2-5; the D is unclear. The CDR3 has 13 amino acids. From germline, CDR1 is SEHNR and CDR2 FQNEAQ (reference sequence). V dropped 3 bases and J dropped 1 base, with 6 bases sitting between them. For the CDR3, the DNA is TGTGCCAGCAGCTTGATGTCCCAAGAGACCCAGTACTTC. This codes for CASSLMSQETQYF.

DNA of the CDR3: TGTGCCAGCAGTTTGTCCCCTGTAGAACCCATGAATGGCTACACCTTC. It encodes CASSLSPVEPMNGYTF. V is TRBV12-3 or TRBV12-4 and J is TRBJ1-2; D unresolved. The V end was cut by 3 bases, the J end by 6 bases, with 20 bases between. The CDR3 spans 16 residues.

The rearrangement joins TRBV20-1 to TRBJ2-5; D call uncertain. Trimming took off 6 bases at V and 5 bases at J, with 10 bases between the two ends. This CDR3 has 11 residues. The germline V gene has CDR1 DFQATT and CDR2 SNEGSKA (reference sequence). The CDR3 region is CSAKMGETQYF. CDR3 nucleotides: TGCAGTGCCAAAATGGGGGAGACCCAGTACTTC.

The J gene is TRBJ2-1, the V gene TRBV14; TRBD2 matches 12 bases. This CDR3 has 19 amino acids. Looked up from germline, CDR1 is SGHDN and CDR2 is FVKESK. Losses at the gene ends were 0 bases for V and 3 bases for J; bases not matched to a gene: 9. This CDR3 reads CASSQDWLAGGPFYNEQFF. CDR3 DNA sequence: TGTGCCAGCAGCCAAGATTGGCTAGCGGGAGGGCCGTTCTACAATGAGCAGTTCTTC.

CDR3 protein: CATSDSRRGQVDTQYF. In DNA, the CDR3 is TGTGCCACCAGTGATTCCCGGAGGGGGCAGGTAGATACGCAGTATTTT. The gene calls are TRBV24-1 and TRBJ2-3, with TRBD1 as a possible D gene (7 bases). This CDR3 comprises 16 residues. V was cut by 2 bases and J by 5 bases, with 16 bases left in between. CDR1 and CDR2 from the germline V gene are KGHDR and SFDVKD.

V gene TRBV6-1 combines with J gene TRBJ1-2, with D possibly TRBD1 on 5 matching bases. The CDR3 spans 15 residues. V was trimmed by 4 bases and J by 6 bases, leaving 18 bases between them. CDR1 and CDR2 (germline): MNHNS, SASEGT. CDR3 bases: TGTGCCAGCAGTGGAGGGGCACTCCTCGCGGATGGCTACACCTTC. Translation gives CASSGGALLADGYTF.

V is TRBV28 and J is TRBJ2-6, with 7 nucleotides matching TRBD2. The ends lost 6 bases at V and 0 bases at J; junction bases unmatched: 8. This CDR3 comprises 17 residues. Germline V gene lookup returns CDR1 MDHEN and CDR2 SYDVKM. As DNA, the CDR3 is TGTGCCAGCAGGAAAGCGGGAATTTACTCTGGGGCCAACGTCCTGACTTTC. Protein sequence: CASRKAGIYSGANVLTF.

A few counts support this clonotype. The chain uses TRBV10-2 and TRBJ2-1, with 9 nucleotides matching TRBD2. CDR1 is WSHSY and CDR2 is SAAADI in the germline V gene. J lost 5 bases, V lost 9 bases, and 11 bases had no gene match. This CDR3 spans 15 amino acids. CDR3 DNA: TGCGCCAGGATTACCGGGACTAGCCGCGACAATGAGCAGTTCTTC. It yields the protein CARITGTSRDNEQFF.